This T cell receptor (beta chain) is drawn from a study of Ad26.COV2.S vaccination and SARS-CoV-2 variants. Study overall: The authors gave Ad26.COV2.S intramuscularly, either once or twice 56 days apart. Regarding the study as a whole: It was reported that spike-specific CD8+ and CD4+ T cell responses were substantially broad after vaccination.

Described treatment: around 19 received Ad26.COV2.S at low or high dose, single or two shots; 5 received placebo; per-sample allocation not given. Repertoires come from day 63 after the first vaccine or placebo injection. Donation came from an adult in Boston who was aged 18-55 years. Its platform was an Ad26 vector, and its expressed antigen was Wuhan-strain SARS-CoV-2 spike. In the case of this clone: Its antigen is not known.

V lost 1 base, J lost 9 bases, and 17 bases lay in between. There are 15 residues in the CDR3. Germline CDR1 and CDR2: SGHKS and YYEKEE (reference sequence). Profiling relied on immunoSEQ multiplex PCR, and the TCRdb table lists in-frame clones only, not all of them. In the table there are some 420,000 clones, roughly 88% of which are singletons. The sample here was peripheral blood, taken in a trial of Ad26.COV2.S vaccine versus placebo. The TCR sequence derives from a person aged 18-65 years who received the Ad26.COV2.S COVID-19 vaccine or a placebo. The chain uses TRBV5-5 and TRBJ1-5; a weak D match, TRBD1 (6 bases). CDR3 in amino acids: CASSLRDTPFGPQHF. The DNA of the CDR3 is TGTGCCAGCAGCTTGAGGGACACACCGTTCGGGCCCCAGCATTTT.